This T cell receptor (beta chain) was sequenced in a study of tumor-infiltrating lymphocytes in primary liver carcinoma. Broader study findings: It was observed that only about 7.5-24% of the top clones appeared in every one of the five tumor regions.

From 400 to 500 ng total RNA, TCR beta cDNA was generated with a primer in the constant region. ARM-PCR, slightly modified, supplied the TCR beta libraries through three nested multiplex PCR rounds. TRBV1-TRBV30 forward and Cbeta reverse primers drove the first two roughly 10-cycle rounds. A single record per CDR3 protein comes from TCRdb applying MiXCR to the multiplex PCR reads. The table includes some 110,000 distinct CDR3 sequences, approximately 64% detected once. Germline lookup yields CDR1 LNHDA and CDR2 SQIVND (reference sequence). The CDR3 spans 17 residues. V shed 3 bases and J shed 4 bases, with 19 bases lying between them. DNA and RNA were both co-extracted from around 20-30 mg of bulk tissue that had not been sorted. There were five separate regions sampled from each tumor. More than 80% viable tumor cells made up every tumor sample. Details on this clonotype: Its antigen is unidentified. No conserved phenylalanine or tryptophan ends this CDR3, so it is likely a read error.

This rearrangement joins TRBV19 to TRBJ2-1; unclear D gene. The clonotype comes from a woman aged 55-69 years with primary liver carcinoma and hepatitis B virus infection. Sample: liver tumor tissue from sampling region 3. The subset: tumor region T3, left-lateral pole. The CDR3 loop is CASSIDGSQVGYNEQFS. CDR3 nucleotides: TGTGCCAGTAGTATCGATGGGTCCCAGGTCGGGTACAATGAGCAGTTCTCC.